Sequencing of this T cell receptor beta chain was carried out in a study of blood T cell repertoires in COVID-19. Across the study: Donors in the United States, Italy and Spain gave samples during acute or convalescent COVID-19. The cDNA or gDNA used as material had been derived from T cells, B-cell-depleted T cells, or PBMCs.

Per the authors' pipeline: Amplification from reference gene primers served as the basis for estimated nucleated cell counts. Repertoires were generated with immunoSEQ multiplex PCR, while TCRdb's copy carries only in-frame clones and drops some. V and J calls and clone size are those listed in that table; D and trimming were worked out from the DNA. The data contain 200,000 to 250,000 clones, 75% to 85% of them singletons. The sequenced sample consisted of peripheral blood. This TCR was recovered from a woman in her forties or fifties with acute or convalescent COVID-19.

The CDR3: CASSQLSDRPFETQYF. Here the CDR3 DNA reads TGCGCCAGCAGTCAATTATCCGACAGACCCTTTGAGACCCAGTACTTC. The chain recombines TRBV23-1 with TRBJ2-5; tentative D call: TRBD1 (5 bases). TRBV23-1 is noted as an ORF with a role that remains uncertain. The CDR3 sequence is 16 residues long. The germline V and J ends were trimmed by 1 base and 5 bases, with 17 bases remaining between them.